The subject of this entry is one TCR beta chain. The study ran its PCR with 60 Vbeta and 13 Jbeta primers. Method: immunoSEQ multiplex PCR; TCRdb's copy keeps in-frame clones and lacks some. Of some 200,000 clones in the sample, around 89% are singletons; the top ten hold approximately 1%. This entry is derived from a study of cytomegalovirus exposure and HLA in healthy donors. The V end was cut by 11 bases, the J end by 6 bases, with 20 bases between. Looked up from germline, CDR1 is MNHEY and CDR2 is SMNVEV (reference sequence). The CDR3 spans 13 residues. This sequence originates from a woman under 30 in good health and CMV-seronegative. The sequencing input was PBMCs. This sequence joins TRBV27 and TRBJ2-7, with TRBD2 as a possible D gene (5 bases). The CDR3 coding sequence is TGTGCCTCTTCCCCTGCGGGTGTGGGCGAGCAGTACTTC. Translating gives CASSPAGVGEQYF.